The TCR beta chain described here comes from a study of vaccination and CD4 T cells after COVID-19. Overall study context: The convalescent population consisted of six males and four females, two of whom were of Hispanic ethnicity. Post-vaccination samples were procured at a median of roughly 70 days following dose two (range 14 to 241).

Cultured CD4+ T cells had their DNA profiled by the Oncomine TCR Beta short-read assay. TCRdb reprocessed the PCR reads with MiXCR, giving one entry per CDR3 protein. The sample yields fewer than 9,000 distinct CDR3 sequences, 73% seen once. The CDR3 totals 13 residues. Per germline, CDR1 LNHDA and CDR2 SQIVND (reference sequence). Losses at the gene ends were 7 bases for V and 6 bases for J; bases not matched to a gene: 4. This sample's treatment: roughly ten-day PBMC culture with coronavirus spike peptide pools or control peptides (ViraFEST assay). ViraFEST expanded antigen-specific T cells with peptide pools, then sequenced TCRs. March to December 2020 was the span of positive PCR dates, which predated US Alpha, Beta and Delta variants. A word on this clonotype: No antigen is known for it.

V gene TRBV19 combines with J gene TRBJ1-5, with 9 positions matching TRBD1. The specimen sequenced was CD4+ T cells from blood, cultured in vitro. This clonotype was sampled from a human donor who had recovered from COVID-19. The CDR3 loop reads CASNQDRGQPQHF. CDR3 coding DNA: TGTGCCAGTAACCAGGACAGGGGTCAGCCCCAGCATTTT.